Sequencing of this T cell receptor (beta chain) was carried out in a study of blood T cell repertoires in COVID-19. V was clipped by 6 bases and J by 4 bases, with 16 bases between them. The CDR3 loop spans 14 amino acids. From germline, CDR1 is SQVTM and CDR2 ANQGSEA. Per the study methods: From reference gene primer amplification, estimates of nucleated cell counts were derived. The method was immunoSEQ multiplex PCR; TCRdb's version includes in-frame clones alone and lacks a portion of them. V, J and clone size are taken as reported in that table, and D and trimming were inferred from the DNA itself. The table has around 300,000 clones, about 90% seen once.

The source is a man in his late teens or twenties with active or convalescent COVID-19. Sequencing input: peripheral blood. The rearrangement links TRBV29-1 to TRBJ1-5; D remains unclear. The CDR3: CSVGTGFDNQPQHF. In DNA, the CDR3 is TGCAGCGTAGGAACGGGTTTTGATAATCAGCCCCAGCATTTT.